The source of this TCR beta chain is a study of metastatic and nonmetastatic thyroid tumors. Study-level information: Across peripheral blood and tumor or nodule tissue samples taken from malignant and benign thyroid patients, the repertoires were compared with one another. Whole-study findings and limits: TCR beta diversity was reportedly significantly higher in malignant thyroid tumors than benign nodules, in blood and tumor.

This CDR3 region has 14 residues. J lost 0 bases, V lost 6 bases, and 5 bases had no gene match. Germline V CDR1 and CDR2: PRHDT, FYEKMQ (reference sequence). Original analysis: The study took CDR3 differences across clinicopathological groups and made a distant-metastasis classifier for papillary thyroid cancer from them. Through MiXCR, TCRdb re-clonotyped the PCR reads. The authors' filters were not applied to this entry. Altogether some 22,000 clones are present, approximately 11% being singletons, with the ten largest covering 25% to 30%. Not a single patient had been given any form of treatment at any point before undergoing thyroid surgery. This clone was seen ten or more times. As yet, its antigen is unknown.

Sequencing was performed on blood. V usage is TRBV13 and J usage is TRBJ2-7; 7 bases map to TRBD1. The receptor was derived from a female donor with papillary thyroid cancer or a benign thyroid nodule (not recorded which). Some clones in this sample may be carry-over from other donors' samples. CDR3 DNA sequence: TGTGCCAGCAGATCCGACAGGGCCTCCTACGAGCAGTACTTC. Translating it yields CASRSDRASYEQYF.